This TCR beta chain was observed in a study of T cell changes during pregnancy in multiple sclerosis. V was clipped by 2 bases and J by 2 bases, with 6 bases between them. CDR1 is ENHRY and CDR2 is SYGVKD in the germline V gene. This CDR3 contains 13 residues. Repertoires were generated with immunoSEQ multiplex PCR, while TCRdb's copy carries only in-frame clones and drops some. The sample lists tens of thousands of clones, approximately 91% seen once, with approximately 0.62% in the top ten. The sequences come from CD4+ T cells from peripheral blood mononuclear cells, collected in the first trimester of pregnancy. This receptor was obtained from a female donor with multiple sclerosis, enrolled in a pregnancy study. This chain connects TRBV10-3 to TRBJ2-5; D gene unclear. The CDR3 sequence: CAISEAFQETQYF. The CDR3, as DNA: TGTGCCATCAGTGAGGCGTTTCAAGAGACCCAGTACTTC.